The source of this T cell receptor (beta chain) is a study of cytomegalovirus exposure and HLA in healthy donors (dated by TCRdb to 2016 to 2017). General notes on the study: According to a later analysis, the approximately 130 validation repertoires were produced on the same platform as the 666 repertoires of the first cohort. Besides the first cohort of approximately 670 subjects, a separate validation cohort made up of 120 different subjects was used. The study was designed to test whether signatures of past pathogen exposure could be identified by cataloging public T cell receptors. To predict cytomegalovirus infection status, the study combined high-throughput TCR immunosequencing, statistical association of individual TCRs with disease status, and machine learning. The research as a whole found: A total of about 180 TCR beta chains were listed by the study as associated with cytomegalovirus. Cytomegalovirus status was reported to be diagnosed by the classifier with high specificity and sensitivity in both the original and validation cohorts. While some public TCRs were present in many individuals, most TCR sequences turned up only very rarely across donors. In a later analysis, TCRs clustered in the first cohort were found to also tend to co-occur in the 120 or so validation repertoires, with approximately 95% of cluster scores above 0. According to the authors, the approach could potentially be generalized to other disease states and immunological phenotypes. A later analysis had no HLA typing for the validation cohort, so co-occurrence there was scored across all 120 or so repertoires. In vitro tests confirmed that a few of the cytomegalovirus-associated TCR beta chains recognize cytomegalovirus antigens.

Inclusive of the bounding cysteine and phenylalanine, the CDR3 is 15 residues long. Just CDR3 DNA is preserved here, 45 bases in frame from base 1. From V the trimming removes 5 bases and from J it removes 3 bases, while the gene matches leave 5 bases of the junction unaccounted for. CDR1 is given as MNHEY and CDR2 as SVGAGI, both from the germline V gene. Separate from the approximately 670-subject first cohort, the validation cohort of more than 90 subjects was the group to which the donors belonged. With respect to this clone: The clone's antigen remains unknown. No much larger clone is present one base from it, and per-base qualities are unavailable.

Preparation of the library involved the immunoSEQ multiplex PCR assay. The published analysis was carried out like this. A statistical classification framework was built for diagnosing cytomegalovirus status from the catalog of TCR beta chain sequences. Held by TCRdb, this immuneACCESS table contains in-frame sequences only and omits some clones. Under half of the omission traces to an unresolved V gene where checked; the cause of the rest is unknown. V, J and clone size are those of that table, while D and trimming were read from the DNA. The sample table records 150,000 to 200,000 clones; about 82% of these occur just once. The ten largest clones take up around 1.6% of the sample.

Recombination linked TRBV6-5 to TRBJ1-1; a stretch of 11 junction bases matches TRBD1. The source of this sequence is a woman aged 18-29 years in good health and CMV-seronegative. The sequenced sample consisted of PBMCs. The CDR3 region reads CASSRTGGADTEAFF. The DNA sequence is as follows: TGTGCCAGCAGTAGGACAGGGGGCGCGGACACTGAAGCTTTCTTT.